This T cell receptor (beta chain) was documented in a study of post-analysis software for immune sequencing data. Germline CDR1 is LNHNV and CDR2 is YYDKDF (reference sequence). This CDR3 spans 15 amino acids. V was shortened by 1 base and J by 5 bases, with 13 bases between the two germline ends. Prepared TCR beta cDNA libraries contained unique molecular identifiers. TCRdb processed the PCR reads anew with MiXCR; each CDR3 protein has one entry. The repertoire includes 750,000 to 950,000 distinct CDR3 sequences, about 45% of them detected once, and approximately 5% sits in the top ten. Study-level points and caveats: In patients, about five TRBV segments were more frequent than in controls, with TRBV5-6, TRBV5-1 and TRBV20-1 among them.

This clonotype was seen only once. As yet, its antigen is unknown. The sample consisted of blood. This clonotype was obtained from a girl aged 10 to 17 with multiple sclerosis. V usage is TRBV15 and J usage is TRBJ2-3; D may be TRBD1 or TRBD2 (5 bases each). The DNA of the CDR3 is TGTGCCACCAGCAGAGGGGGGAACTCCGGAGATACGCAGTATTTT. This encodes CATSRGGNSGDTQYF.